Listed below are T cell receptor beta chains from one sample, sequenced in a study of graft-versus-host responses after intestinal transplantation. Clones were sequenced by immunoSEQ multiplex PCR, and TCRdb holds only the in-frame ones, with some missing. The sample comprises over 100,000 clones, over 85% of which are singletons, and around 0.12% rests with the top ten. These receptors are not linked to any known antigen. Sequenced here: unstimulated CD4+ T cells sorted from spleen or lymph node cells, sampled before intestinal transplant. These receptor sequences come from a human donor who received an intestinal transplant. Each CDR3 is given with its conserved first and last residue. A D gene is named only where the DNA matches it firmly. Not all rows give a size; the values are once, few, many and, for expanded clones, a class.

V	D	J	size	CDR3	DNA
TRBV28	TRBD2	TRBJ2-5	.	CASTFAGTSLETQYF	TGTGCCAGCACCTTCGCGGGGACTAGCCTGGAGACCCAGTACTTC
TRBV6-5	TRBD1	TRBJ2-7	once	CASSYSSAGGFYEQYF	TGTGCCAGCAGTTACTCGTCGGCAGGGGGCTTCTACGAGCAGTACTTC
TRBV5-6	.	TRBJ2-7	few	CASSLGRGSEQYF	TGTGCCAGCAGCTTGGGTCGGGGGTCCGAGCAGTACTTC
TRBV2	.	TRBJ2-3	once	CASREGGTQYF	TGTGCCAGCAGAGAGGGAGGTACGCAGTATTTT
TRBV6-1	TRBD2	TRBJ2-1	.	CASTQTSGTYNEQFF	TGTGCCAGCACCCAGACTAGCGGGACTTACAATGAGCAGTTCTTC
TRBV27	TRBD2	TRBJ2-1	.	CASSLSHAGLAIHYNEQFF	TGTGCCAGCAGTTTATCCCACGCGGGACTAGCGATACACTACAATGAGCAGTTCTTC
TRBV15	TRBD1	TRBJ1-2	.	CATSRGQSYGYTF	TGTGCCACCAGCAGGGGACAGTCCTATGGCTACACCTTC
TRBV5-6	.	TRBJ2-3	.	CASSFKDLTDTQYF	TGTGCCAGCAGCTTTAAAGACCTCACAGATACGCAGTATTTT
TRBV27	.	TRBJ1-5	.	CAAGGGSVQPQHF	TGTGCCGCTGGGGGGGGATCGGTTCAGCCCCAGCATTTT
TRBV27	TRBD1	TRBJ1-5	.	CASSPRQGVLNQPQHF	TGTGCCAGCAGTCCACGACAGGGGGTTCTCAATCAGCCCCAGCATTTT
TRBV6-1	.	TRBJ1-4	.	CASRPRGGANEKLFF	TGTGCCAGCAGACCAAGGGGTGGGGCTAATGAAAAACTGTTTTTT
TRBV10-3	TRBD1	TRBJ2-1	.	CAISSTPGQEQFF	TGTGCCATCAGTAGTACCCCGGGACAGGAGCAGTTCTTC
TRBV6-5	.	TRBJ2-7	.	CASRNYPSRNEQYF	TGTGCCAGCAGAAACTACCCAAGTCGGAACGAGCAGTACTTC
TRBV7-9	TRBD1	TRBJ1-5	.	CASSLDLGQSLTNQPQHF	TGTGCCAGCAGCTTAGATTTGGGACAGTCCCTAACCAATCAGCCCCAGCATTTT
TRBV21-1	.	TRBJ1-2	.	CASSKARYTRDKANYGYTF	TGTGCCAGCAGCAAAGCGCGTTACACTAGGGACAAAGCTAACTATGGCTACACCTTC
TRBV9	.	TRBJ2-2	.	CASSVPAAGSGELFF	TGTGCCAGCAGCGTACCGGCCGCGGGGTCCGGGGAGCTGTTTTTT